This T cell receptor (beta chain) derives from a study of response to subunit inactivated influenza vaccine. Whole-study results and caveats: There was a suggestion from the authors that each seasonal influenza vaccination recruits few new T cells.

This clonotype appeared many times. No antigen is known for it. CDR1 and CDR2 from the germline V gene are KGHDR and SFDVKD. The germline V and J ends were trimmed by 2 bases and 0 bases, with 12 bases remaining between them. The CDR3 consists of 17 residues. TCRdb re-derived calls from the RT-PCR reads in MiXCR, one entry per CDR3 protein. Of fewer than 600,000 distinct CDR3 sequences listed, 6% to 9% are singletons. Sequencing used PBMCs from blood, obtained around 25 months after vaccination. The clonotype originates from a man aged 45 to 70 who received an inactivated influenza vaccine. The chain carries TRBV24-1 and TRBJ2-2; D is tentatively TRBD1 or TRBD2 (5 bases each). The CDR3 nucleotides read TGTGCCACCAGTGATTGGTCCGGGACGGCGAACACCGGGGAGCTGTTTTTT. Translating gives CATSDWSGTANTGELFF.